A single TCR beta chain is shown here with its context. Its antigen remains unknown. The CDR3 totals 17 residues. The V segment lost 1 base and the J segment 6 bases; nucleotides outside the gene matches: 12. CDR1 is SGHAT, CDR2 FQNNGV, per germline. This record comes from a study of graft-versus-host responses after intestinal transplantation. Study-wide context: Transplants given to recipients were multivisceral, liver-intestinal, or isolated intestinal. Every one of the recipients received anti-thymocyte globulin induction and afterwards took tacrolimus and steroids for around 3 years. Findings and limits, study-wide: GvH clones surfaced in recipient marrow, some emerging earlier in ileum or blood. Circulating GvH clone levels at their peak were associated with HvG declines (early post-transplant).

Measured with immunoSEQ multiplex PCR; TCRdb has only the in-frame clones, and not every one. The sample lists 7,500 to 10,000 clones; roughly 89% were seen once. The source was PBMCs, collected about 47 days after intestinal transplant. The chain links TRBV11-2 to TRBJ2-3; 8 bases map to TRBD2. The clonotype was recovered from a human patient who received an intestinal transplant, so some T cells may come from the graft donor. For the CDR3, the DNA is TGTGCCAGCAGCTTAGTATCCGGGAGGGCCGCCATCGATACGCAGTATTTT. Protein: CASSLVSGRAAIDTQYF.